This T cell receptor beta chain was obtained from a study of blood T cells in healthy people across ages. There are 14 residues in the CDR3. Trimming pared 1 base from V and 2 bases from J, leaving 9 bases between. The germline V gene encodes CDR1 MGHDK and CDR2 SYGVNS. This clonotype appeared many times. Its antigen is not identified. Overall study findings and caveats: Observed TCR beta diversity showed a strong correlation with the percentage of naive T cells as measured by flow cytometry.

Combining a sample-barcoded 5' primer with a J-beta primer mix, a second PCR ran for roughly 7 to 12 cycles. MiXCR, applied by TCRdb to the 5' RACE reads, yields one record per CDR3 protein. The profile shows hundreds of thousands of distinct CDR3 sequences, roughly 30% of them singletons. This chain joins TRBV25-1 and TRBJ2-7; D uncertain. The TCR comes from a woman older than 75 in good health. Sequencing input: blood. CDR3 nucleotides: TGTGCCAGCAGTGAATTTAGCTTGCCCTACGAGCAGTACTTC. Residues: CASSEFSLPYEQYF.